These 32 T cell receptor beta chains came from one sample sequenced in a study of blood T cell repertoires in COVID-19. Clones were read by immunoSEQ multiplex PCR, and TCRdb kept only the in-frame ones, dropping some. The sample has under 200,000 clones, around four fifths seen once; the top ten hold around 13%. The sample comprised peripheral blood. Source of these receptors: a woman between 70 and 85 years old with COVID-19, enrolled during active disease.

This clone was found a few times. V usage is TRBV10-2 and J usage is TRBJ2-5; 12 bases line up with TRBD2. The germline gives CDR1 WSHSY, CDR2 SAAADI. The length of the CDR3 is 19 residues. With 4 bases clipped from V and 5 bases from J, the junction kept 17 bases outside the gene matches. The DNA for the CDR3 is TGCGCCAGCAGTGGGCCGGCGGCTAGCGGGGGGGCCTCGCGCGAGACCCAGTACTTC. Translation gives CASSGPAASGGASRETQYF.

The gene calls are TRBV24-1 and TRBJ2-5, with D possibly being TRBD1 (6 bases). The length of the CDR3 is 15 residues. CDR1 and CDR2 from the germline V gene are KGHDR and SFDVKD. Trimming took off 4 bases at V and 4 bases at J, with 15 bases between the two ends. The CDR3 sequence is CATSDPDRIVETQYF. In DNA form, the CDR3 reads TGTGCCACCAGTGACCCTGACAGGATCGTAGAGACCCAGTACTTC.

The sample holds one count of this clone. This chain connects TRBV19 to TRBJ1-2; D remains ambiguous. CDR1 is LNHDA and CDR2 is SQIVND in the germline V gene (reference sequence). The CDR3 runs 13 residues. Trimming removed 7 bases at V and 5 bases at J, with 14 bases between. CDR3: CASTLSRGYGYTF. The CDR3 DNA reads as TGTGCCAGTACCTTATCTCGCGGGTATGGCTACACCTTC.

V usage is TRBV6-1 and J usage is TRBJ1-1, with D unresolved. In germline, CDR1 is MNHNS, CDR2 SASEGT. V was shortened by 2 bases and J by 2 bases, with 9 bases between the two germline ends. The CDR3 loop spans 14 amino acids. The CDR3 sequence: CASSELAINTEAFF. In nucleotides, the CDR3 is TGTGCCAGCAGTGAATTAGCCATAAACACTGAAGCTTTCTTT.

This CDR3 is CASSEQGTSRETQYF. Written as DNA, the CDR3 is TGTGCCAGCAGTGAACAAGGGACTAGCAGGGAGACCCAGTACTTC. V gene TRBV6-1 combines with J gene TRBJ2-5; 9 bases map to TRBD2. This CDR3 has 15 residues. The V gene end was trimmed by 2 bases and the J gene end by 5 bases; junction bases not matched to a gene: 6. Germline loops: CDR1 MNHNS, CDR2 SASEGT.

This sequence joins TRBV7-2 and TRBJ2-5; TRBD2 aligns across 7 bases. V lost 3 bases to trimming and J lost 5 bases; unmatched junction nucleotides: 6. The CDR3 length is 14 residues. Germline V gene sequence: CDR1 SGHTA, CDR2 FQGNSA. The CDR3 loop reads CASSLTMGGETQYF. Here the CDR3 DNA reads TGTGCCAGCAGCTTGACAATGGGGGGGGAGACCCAGTACTTC.

This clone came up many times. The V gene is TRBV10-3, the J gene TRBJ1-4, with D possibly being TRBD1 (5 bases). The V gene lost 11 bases and the J gene lost 0 bases, with 10 bases spanning the gap. Germline values: CDR1 ENHRY, CDR2 SYGVKD. The CDR3 runs to 13 residues. The CDR3 DNA reads as TGTGCCTCGGCGGGGGCAACTAATGAAAAACTGTTTTTT. Translation gives CASAGATNEKLFF.

The chain is built from TRBV18 and TRBJ1-1; the D gene is possibly TRBD1 (6 bases). V lost 5 bases and J 1 base, leaving 14 bases between the germline ends. Germline V CDR1 and CDR2: KGHSH, LQKENI. The CDR3 sequence is 15 residues long. CDR3 sequence: CASSGTRTENTEAFF. CDR3 DNA sequence: TGTGCCAGCTCAGGGACCCGGACAGAGAACACTGAAGCTTTCTTT.

The rearrangement joins TRBV6-5 to TRBJ1-2, with D perhaps matching TRBD1 (5 bases). This CDR3 comprises 15 residues. Trimming pared 0 bases from V and 6 bases from J, leaving 14 bases between. Per germline, CDR1 MNHEY and CDR2 SVGAGI. CDR3 DNA sequence: TGTGCCAGCAGTTACTCAGGGACTCTTAGACATGGCTACACCTTC. This gives the protein CASSYSGTLRHGYTF.

Turning to this clone: The same CDR3 is also encoded by other DNA sequences in this sample. V is TRBV28 and J is TRBJ1-2; the D is unclear. V was shortened by 6 bases and J by 3 bases, with 5 bases between the two germline ends. Germline V gene data show CDR1 as MDHEN and CDR2 as SYDVKM. CDR3 length: 11 amino acids. For the CDR3, the DNA is TGTGCCAGCAGGGGAGACTATGGCTACACCTTC. It yields the protein CASRGDYGYTF.

The chain links TRBV27 to TRBJ2-7; TRBD2 matches at 10 bases. J was trimmed by 3 bases and V by 4 bases; bases with no gene match: 6. There are 15 residues in the CDR3. The germline V gene encodes CDR1 MNHEY and CDR2 SMNVEV (reference sequence). The CDR3 spells CASSSPTSGLYEQYF. The CDR3 nucleotides are TGTGCCAGCAGTTCACCGACTAGCGGGCTCTACGAGCAGTACTTC.

V and J are TRBV6-5 and TRBJ1-5, with D perhaps TRBD1 (6 bases). Trimming took 7 bases from V and 1 from J, leaving 14 bases between them. The CDR3 has 15 amino acids. Germline-derived CDR1 and CDR2 are MNHEY and SVGAGI. The CDR3, as DNA: TGTGCCAGCACCCTACAGACAGGAAGCAATCAGCCCCAGCATTTT. Protein product: CASTLQTGSNQPQHF.

The rearrangement joins TRBV15 to TRBJ2-2; 11 nucleotides line up with TRBD2. Trimming at V came to 1 base and at J to 1 base, leaving 5 bases not matched to a gene. Germline V CDR1 and CDR2: LNHNV, YYDKDF (reference sequence). The CDR3 contains 18 residues. The chain's CDR3 is CATSRAGTSGLNTGELFF. CDR3 DNA sequence: TGTGCCACCAGCAGAGCAGGGACTAGCGGCTTGAACACCGGGGAGCTGTTTTTT.

J is TRBJ1-2 and V is TRBV3-1 (or the pseudogene TRBV3-2); weak D call: TRBD1 (5 bases). The CDR3 loop spans 15 amino acids. Trimming stripped 0 bases from V and 5 bases from J, with 13 bases between. Germline V gene sequence: CDR1 LGHDT, CDR2 YNNKEL (reference sequence). This CDR3 is CASSQDSGLSYGYTF. CDR3 nucleotide sequence: TGTGCCAGCAGCCAAGACTCAGGGCTTTCTTATGGCTACACCTTC.

This chain uses TRBV4-2 with TRBJ2-1; TRBD2 aligns across 8 bases. The V and J ends lost 4 bases and 5 bases, in that order; junction bases with no gene match: 7. There are 15 residues in the CDR3. Germline CDR1 LGHNA, CDR2 YNFKEQ. CDR3 region: CASSLGSGGDNEQFF. As DNA, the CDR3 is TGTGCCAGCAGCCTGGGGAGCGGGGGAGACAATGAGCAGTTCTTC.

The rearrangement joins TRBV29-1 to TRBJ2-7, with 11 nucleotides matching TRBD2. Trimming removed 8 bases from V and 7 bases from J; junction bases left unmatched: 10. Germline V gene data show CDR1 as SQVTM and CDR2 as ANQGSEA. The CDR3 covers 13 residues. DNA of the CDR3: TGCAGCATCCTCTTACGACTAGCGGGAGAGCAGTACTTC. It is translated as CSILLRLAGEQYF.

This chain's CDR3 is CASSQVVTRYEQYF. The CDR3 bases are TGTGCCAGCAGCCAAGTCGTAACTCGCTACGAGCAGTACTTC. The genes are TRBV3-1 (or the pseudogene TRBV3-2) and TRBJ2-7; D unresolved. CDR1 is LGHDT, CDR2 YNNKEL, per germline (reference sequence). Trimming stripped 1 base from V and 3 bases from J, with 10 bases between. The CDR3 is 14 residues long.

This clone has just one count. The chain carries TRBV25-1 and TRBJ1-3; TRBD1 is a possible D gene (6 bases). The CDR3 runs 14 residues. Germline V CDR1 and CDR2: MGHDK, SYGVNS. Trimming took 4 bases from V and 2 from J, leaving 9 bases between them. The CDR3 DNA follows: TGTGCCAGCAGTGCTTCAGGGGCTGGAAACACCATATATTTT. The encoded protein is CASSASGAGNTIYF.

The chain has TRBV10-3 and TRBJ1-1, with TRBD1 as a possible D gene (5 bases). The germline V gene has CDR1 ENHRY and CDR2 SYGVKD. V was trimmed by 0 bases and J by 5 bases, leaving 13 bases between them. The CDR3 is made up of 15 amino acids. The CDR3 DNA follows: TGTGCCATCAGTGAGTCCTTGAGGGGAGGGACTGAAGCTTTCTTT. As protein: CAISESLRGGTEAFF.

This chain connects TRBV3-1 (or the pseudogene TRBV3-2) to TRBJ2-7, with D perhaps matching TRBD1 (6 bases). The ends were cut back, 3 bases at V and 6 bases at J, with 15 bases in the middle. This CDR3 region has 14 residues. Germline lookup yields CDR1 LGHDT and CDR2 YNNKEL (reference sequence). Here the CDR3 reads CASSHATGKGEQYV. The CDR3 bases are TGTGCCAGCAGCCATGCAACAGGGAAGGGCGAGCAGTACGTC.

The rearrangement uses TRBV6-5 and TRBJ1-5; 7 bases match TRBD1. Germline loops: CDR1 MNHEY, CDR2 SVGAGI. CDR3 length equals 13 residues. V gave up 10 bases and J gave up 4 bases; unmatched junction bases: 7. The CDR3 DNA is TGTGCCACCAGAAGGACAGGTAATCAGCCCCAGCATTTT. Protein sequence: CATRRTGNQPQHF.

This chain uses TRBV7-2 with TRBJ1-1, with TRBD1 matching 8 bases. The CDR3 extends over 15 amino acids. V shed 1 base and J 5 bases; nucleotides not matched to a gene: 6. Germline-derived CDR1 and CDR2 are SGHTA and FQGNSA. Here the CDR3 DNA reads TGTGCCAGCAGCTTAGTTTCAGGGGGCCGAACTGAAGCTTTCTTT. It is translated as CASSLVSGGRTEAFF.

The chain couples TRBV11-2 to TRBJ1-1; D is uncertain. This CDR3 is 14 amino acids long. The V and J ends lost 4 bases and 0 bases respectively, with 9 bases between them. CDR1 and CDR2 from the germline V gene are SGHAT and FQNNGV. The CDR3 DNA is TGTGCCAGCAGCTCCGATATAGTGAACACTGAAGCTTTCTTT. Protein: CASSSDIVNTEAFF. The full variable domain, with the rest looked up from reference TRBV11-2 and TRBJ1-1, is EAGVAQSPRYKIIEKRQSVAFWCNPISGHATLYWYQQILGQGPKLLIQFQNNGVVDDSQLPKDRFSAERLKGVDSTLKIQPAKLEDSAVYLCASSSDIVNTEAFFGQGTRLTVV.

The chain is built from TRBV6-1 and TRBJ2-1; possibly TRBD2 for D (5 bases). Trimming pared 1 base from V and 6 bases from J, leaving 10 bases between. The V gene's germline CDR1 is MNHNS and CDR2 SASEGT. This CDR3 has 14 residues. The CDR3 spells CASSEERLANEQFF. CDR3 DNA: TGTGCCAGCAGTGAAGAAAGGCTAGCCAATGAGCAGTTCTTC.

This clone was recorded only once. No DNA is shown, since the ends of the CDR3 on it are uncertain; the CDR3 is the one TCRdb lists. V and J are TRBV6-6 and TRBJ1-5; the tabulated D call, TRBD1, remains unverified against the DNA. The germline CDR1 and CDR2 sequences are MNHNY and SVGAGI (reference sequence). Termini included, the CDR3 measures 15 amino acids. CDR3 in amino acids: CASSSSSVGDQPQHF.

The chain joins TRBV29-1 to TRBJ2-7; 8 nucleotides line up with TRBD1. V shed 6 bases, J shed 5 bases, and the junction held 6 bases outside the gene matches. Germline lookup yields CDR1 SQVTM and CDR2 ANQGSEA. The CDR3 spans 12 residues. DNA for the CDR3: TGCAGCGTGCGGACAGGGTCCCACGAGCAGTACTTC. It yields the protein CSVRTGSHEQYF.

The chain uses TRBV7-2 and TRBJ2-1; 9 bases map to TRBD1. With V trimmed by 5 bases and J by 4 bases, 15 bases remained unmatched. Looked up from germline, CDR1 is SGHTA and CDR2 is FQGNSA. The CDR3 sequence is 18 residues long. The CDR3 protein is CASSPNPLQGAQYNEQFF. Written as DNA, the CDR3 is TGTGCCAGCAGCCCGAACCCCCTACAGGGGGCGCAATACAATGAGCAGTTCTTC.

This clone has more than one count but fewer than ten. V is TRBV5-5 and J is TRBJ2-7, with 7 bases aligning to TRBD2. The germline V gene encodes CDR1 SGHKS and CDR2 YYEKEE (reference sequence). V lost 1 base and J lost 3; bases outside the gene matches: 7. The CDR3 sequence is 15 residues long. In DNA, the CDR3 is TGTGCCAGCAGCTTGTCGGCTAGCGGAGACTACGAGCAGTACTTC. It specifies CASSLSASGDYEQYF.

The chain links TRBV4-1 to TRBJ1-2; possible D gene TRBD1, 5 bases. Germline V gives CDR1 MGHRA, CDR2 YSYEKL. V was clipped by 1 base and J by 2 bases, with 11 bases between them. This CDR3 has 15 amino acids. The CDR3 region is CASSQGGGENYGYTF. CDR3 sequence (DNA): TGCGCCAGCAGCCAAGGTGGAGGGGAAAACTATGGCTACACCTTC.

This chain uses TRBV21-1 with TRBJ1-6; the table gives TRBD1 as D, unverified against the DNA. TRBV21-1 is labeled a pseudogene. The CDR3 covers 14 residues. CDR3 region: CASPTQIHNSPLHF. The CDR3 region has the DNA TGTGCCAGCCCCACACAAATACATAATTCACCCCTCCACTTT.

This sequence joins TRBV3-1 (or the pseudogene TRBV3-2) and TRBJ1-3, with 7 bases matching TRBD1. V lost 1 base to trimming and J lost 16 bases; unmatched junction nucleotides: 7. CDR3 length: 12 residues. Germline V CDR1 and CDR2: LGHDT, YNNKEL (reference sequence). The CDR3 loop reads CASSQGGDSSYF. CDR3 nucleotides: TGTGCCAGCAGCCAAGGCGGGGACAGCTCCTATTTT.

This clone was counted only a few times. The J gene is TRBJ1-1, the V gene TRBV7-6; D perhaps matches TRBD1 (5 bases). V gave up 5 bases and J gave up 5 bases, with 15 bases separating them. Germline lookup yields CDR1 SGHVS and CDR2 FNYEAQ. The CDR3 sequence is 14 residues long. The chain's CDR3 is CASSPGVGGTEAFF. The CDR3 DNA reads as TGTGCCAGCAGCCCGGGGGTCGGGGGTACTGAAGCTTTCTTT.